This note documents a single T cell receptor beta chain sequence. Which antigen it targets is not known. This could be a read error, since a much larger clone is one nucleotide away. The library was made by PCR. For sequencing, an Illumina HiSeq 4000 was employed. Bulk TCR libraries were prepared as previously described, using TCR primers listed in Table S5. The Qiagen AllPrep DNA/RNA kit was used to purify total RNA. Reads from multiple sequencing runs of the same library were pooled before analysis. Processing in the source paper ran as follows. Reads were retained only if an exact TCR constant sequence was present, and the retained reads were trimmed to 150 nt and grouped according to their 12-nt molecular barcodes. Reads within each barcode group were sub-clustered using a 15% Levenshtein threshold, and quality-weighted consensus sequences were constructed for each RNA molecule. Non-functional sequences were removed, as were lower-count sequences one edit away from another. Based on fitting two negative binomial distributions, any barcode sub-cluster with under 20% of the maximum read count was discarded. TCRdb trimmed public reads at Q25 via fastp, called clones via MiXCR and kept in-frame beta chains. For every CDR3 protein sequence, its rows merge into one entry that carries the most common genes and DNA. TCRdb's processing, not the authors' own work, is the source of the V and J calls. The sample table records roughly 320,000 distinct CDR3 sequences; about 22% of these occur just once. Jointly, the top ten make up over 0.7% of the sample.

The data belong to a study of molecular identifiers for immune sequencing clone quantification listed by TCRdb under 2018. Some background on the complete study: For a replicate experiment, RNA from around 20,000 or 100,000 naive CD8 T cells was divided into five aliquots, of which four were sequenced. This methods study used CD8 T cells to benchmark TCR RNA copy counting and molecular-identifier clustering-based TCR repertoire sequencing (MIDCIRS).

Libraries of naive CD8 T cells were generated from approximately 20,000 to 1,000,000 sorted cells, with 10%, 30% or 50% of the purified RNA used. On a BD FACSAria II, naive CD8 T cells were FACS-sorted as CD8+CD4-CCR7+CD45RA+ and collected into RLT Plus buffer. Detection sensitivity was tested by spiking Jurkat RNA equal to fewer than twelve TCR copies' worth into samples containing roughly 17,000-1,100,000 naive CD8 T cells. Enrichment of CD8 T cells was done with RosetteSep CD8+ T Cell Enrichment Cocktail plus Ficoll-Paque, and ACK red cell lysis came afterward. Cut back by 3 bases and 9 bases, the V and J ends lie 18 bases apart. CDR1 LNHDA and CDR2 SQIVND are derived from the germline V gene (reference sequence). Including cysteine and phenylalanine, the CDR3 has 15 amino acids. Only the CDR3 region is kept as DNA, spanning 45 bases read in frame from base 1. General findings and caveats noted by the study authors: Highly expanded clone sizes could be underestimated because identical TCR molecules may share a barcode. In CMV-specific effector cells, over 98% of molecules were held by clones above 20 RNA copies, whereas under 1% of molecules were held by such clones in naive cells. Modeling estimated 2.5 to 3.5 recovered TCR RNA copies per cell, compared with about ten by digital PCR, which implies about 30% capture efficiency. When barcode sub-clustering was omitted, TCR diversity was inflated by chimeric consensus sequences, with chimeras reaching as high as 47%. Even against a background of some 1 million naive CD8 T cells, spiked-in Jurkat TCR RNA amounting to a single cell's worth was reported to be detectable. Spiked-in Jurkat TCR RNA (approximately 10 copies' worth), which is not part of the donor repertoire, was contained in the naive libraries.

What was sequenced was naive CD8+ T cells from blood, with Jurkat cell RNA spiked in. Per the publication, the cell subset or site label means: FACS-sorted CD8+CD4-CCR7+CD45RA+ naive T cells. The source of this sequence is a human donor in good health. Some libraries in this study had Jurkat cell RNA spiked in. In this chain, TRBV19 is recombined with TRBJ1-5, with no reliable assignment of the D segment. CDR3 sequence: CASSIGPGGGLPQHF. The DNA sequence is TGTGCCAGTAGTATCGGGCCAGGAGGAGGACTGCCCCAGCATTTT.